This T cell receptor (beta chain) was captured by sequencing in a study of long-term antiretroviral therapy in people with HIV. This clone occurred a few times. The antigen is unknown. Germline CDR1 reads MDHEN; CDR2 reads SYDVKM. V trimming: 8 bases; J trimming: 1 base; junction bases outside the gene matches: 4. This CDR3 contains 13 residues. Study-wide points: Clones expanded before ART dominated the repertoire at all time points.

With survey level as its setting, the immunoSEQ assay was v3.0. Profiling relied on immunoSEQ multiplex PCR, and the TCRdb table lists in-frame clones only, not all of them. The table has around 34,000 clones, roughly 74% seen once. The receptor was isolated from a man aged 50 or older with HIV. Here the sequenced sample was unsorted PBMCs, taken 3 years after starting antiretroviral therapy. V is TRBV28 and J is TRBJ2-5; 7 bases map to TRBD2. CDR3 nucleotides: TGTGCCAGCGGTTCTAGCGGCCAAGAGACCCAGTACTTC. Its protein is CASGSSGQETQYF.